This T cell receptor beta chain emerged from a study of T cells in Graves' hyperthyroidism and ophthalmopathy (dated by TCRdb to the late 2010s). Regarding the research as a whole: TCR V-J signatures able to tell the groups apart were searched for in a discovery cohort of 90 to 100 patients, of whom around 43 had Graves' ophthalmopathy and about 60 had stable Graves' hyperthyroidism. The approximately 100 discovery patients were divided at random into training and test sets in a 7:3 ratio. After sampling, hyperthyroidism patients received methimazole starting at 30 mg daily, and ophthalmopathy patients received high-dose intravenous methylprednisolone. According to the paper, TCR Vbeta CDR3 sequencing was carried out on about 140 peripheral blood samples, which came from fewer than 50 ophthalmopathy, around 74 hyperthyroidism and about 17 progressor patients. Prospective prediction of ophthalmopathy was tested in an independent validation cohort of under 20 hyperthyroidism patients and 15 to 17 patients who later progressed to ophthalmopathy. The study also compared thyroid tissue and blood T-cell repertoires from five or six Graves' hyperthyroidism patients.

For this clonotype: What antigen it recognizes has not been identified. Within one base of it there is no much larger clone, and no base qualities were kept.

Amplification of TCR beta CDR3 regions was carried out from RNA transcripts. For the first round of RT-PCR on the TCR CDR3, the HTBI primer set was used together with the Qiagen OneStep RT-PCR kit. The libraries were constructed in a second round of multiplex PCR and then size-selected and purified. The libraries were sequenced on an Illumina HiSeq2000 using paired-end 100 bp reads. The authors' pipeline ran thus. SOAPnuke was used to process the raw data, with reads discarded if the reads contained adapters or uncalled bases, had a mean Phred below 15, or lacked an exact constant-primer or identifier match. COPE v1.2.5 was used to merge the high-quality paired reads, and each unique nucleotide sequence was defined as a clonotype. Clonotypes were aligned to IMGT TRBV, TRBD and TRBJ reference segments using MiTCR v1.1. Only V-J combinations with frequency above 0.0001, covering roughly 99% of repertoires, were analysed. The TCS score was defined as F50 (clonal expansion) divided by E x V (chaos), with BLOSUM62-based TCRdist calculated between CDR3 peptides within each V-J. Welch's t-statistics and random forest reduced around 550 V-J features to under 15, which were used in a naive Bayes classifier (R e1071). Thyroid-blood repertoire similarity was quantified with the Morisita-Horn index. TCRdb itself trimmed the public reads at Q25 with fastp, ran MiXCR and retained productive beta chains. Each entry is one CDR3 protein sequence, shown with its most common DNA and genes. TCRdb assigned the V and J calls; the authors' analysis was not used. The sample table holds about 580,000 distinct CDR3 sequences, of which about 45% were seen once. The ten biggest clones cover approximately 7.5% of the sample.

Reading the germline V gene gives CDR1 SGHAT and CDR2 FQNNGV. The junction carries 11 bases between V and J, which are trimmed by 5 bases and 9 bases respectively. Measured from the cysteine to the phenylalanine, the CDR3 is 11 residues long. The entry retains the CDR3 DNA only, 33 bases that are in frame from base 1. A patient counted as having stable Graves' hyperthyroidism if no progression to ophthalmopathy occurred over 18 months of follow-up. Hyperthyroidism patients were newly diagnosed, with disease duration under 2 months, and aged 18 to 65 years. The study excluded patients with uncontrolled infections, other autoimmune diseases, pregnancy or lactation. Diagnoses were established on the basis of clinical symptoms, serum thyroxine and TRAb, thyroid ultrasound, and orbital computed tomography. Total RNA was extracted with Trizol reagent, and quality was checked on an Agilent 2100 Bioanalyzer.

Points the paper makes about the study in general: Blood samples also contained most of the expanded thyroid clonotypes (frequency above 0.001), which suggests that blood repertoires may reflect thyroid immune responses. No statistical method was used to fix the sample size in advance, and group allocation was not hidden from the investigators. In validation, the model predicted progression to ophthalmopathy with approximately 71% sensitivity and roughly 72% specificity, a median of around 6.6 months before onset. In cross-validation, a model built on a 13 V-J signature told ophthalmopathy apart from stable hyperthyroidism with approximately 90% sensitivity and roughly 81% specificity, and in testing the same model reached 80%/75%.

This clonotype was obtained from a woman between 18 and 29 years old with Graves' hyperthyroidism. The chain was built from TRBV11-2 and TRBJ2-7; too little of a D gene remains to name it. The sample taken for sequencing was peripheral blood or thyroid tissue (not recorded which). The DNA reads TGTGCCAGCAGCCCCAAGGTGGGGCAGTACTTC. The resulting protein is CASSPKVGQYF.